These 24 T cell receptor beta chains originate from one sample sequenced in a study of cytomegalovirus exposure and HLA in healthy donors. Clones were read by immunoSEQ multiplex PCR, and TCRdb kept only the in-frame ones, dropping some. The top ten clones hold less than 2% of a sample with 110,000 to 150,000 clones, approximately 94% of them seen once. Sequencing used PBMCs. These receptors were taken from a man aged 18 to 29 in good health and CMV-seropositive.

CDR3 in DNA: TGTGCCAGCAGCTCTCGGACTAGCGGGAGCCATGAGCAGTTCTTC. It translates to CASSSRTSGSHEQFF. The chain joins TRBV7-3 to TRBJ2-1, with 13 bases identical to TRBD2. The V gene's germline CDR1 is SGHTA and CDR2 FQGTGA. The CDR3 runs 15 residues. V was clipped by 4 bases and J by 8 bases; unmatched bases: 5.

Here the CDR3 DNA reads TGTGCCAGCAGCACCCCGGGATCCACAGATACGCAGTATTTT. This gives the protein CASSTPGSTDTQYF. The chain is built from TRBV5-4 and TRBJ2-3, with a weak D call TRBD2 (5 bases). Germline CDR1 reads SGHNT; CDR2 reads YYREEE (reference sequence). Trimming cost V 4 bases and J 2 bases, with 11 bases left between them. The CDR3 is 14 amino acids.

The rearrangement links TRBV5-4 to TRBJ1-1; D is perhaps TRBD1 (5 bases). Trimming stripped 0 bases from V and 5 bases from J, with 17 bases between. Looked up from germline, CDR1 is SGHNT and CDR2 is YYREEE (reference sequence). CDR3 length: 16 amino acids. For the CDR3, the DNA is TGTGCCAGCAGCTTGGCCTCCGACAGTTGGATGACTGAAGCTTTCTTT. Its protein is CASSLASDSWMTEAFF.

The chain links TRBV27 to TRBJ1-2; 10 bases line up with TRBD1. This CDR3 is built from 13 residues. V shed 6 bases and J 6 bases; nucleotides not matched to a gene: 4. Germline V gives CDR1 MNHEY, CDR2 SMNVEV (reference sequence). DNA of the CDR3: TGTGCCAGCAGGCCCGGGACAGGGGATGGCTACACCTTC. This sequence encodes CASRPGTGDGYTF.

This sequence joins TRBV10-3 and TRBJ1-3; no firm D call. The CDR3 consists of 12 residues. Trimming cost V 8 bases and J 8 bases, with 13 bases left between them. CDR1 and CDR2 from the germline V gene are ENHRY and SYGVKD. CDR3 DNA sequence: TGTGCCATCCAAAGTGAGGAGGACACCATATATTTT. As protein: CAIQSEEDTIYF.

This clone was found once. The J gene is TRBJ1-3, the V gene TRBV28; perhaps TRBD1 as D (5 bases). Per germline, CDR1 MDHEN and CDR2 SYDVKM. The CDR3 is 15 residues long. V was shortened by 2 bases and J by 4 bases, with 12 bases between the two germline ends. The CDR3 region has the DNA TGTGCCAGCAGTTTAAAGGGGTGGTTCGGAAACACCATATATTTT. Protein product: CASSLKGWFGNTIYF.

The chain carries TRBV9 and TRBJ2-7; TRBD2 matches at 8 bases. Per germline, CDR1 SGDLS and CDR2 YYNGEE. V shed 0 bases, J shed 2 bases, and the junction held 7 bases outside the gene matches. The CDR3 extends over 16 amino acids. The CDR3 loop is CASSVGPSGQAYEQYF. CDR3 nucleotides: TGTGCCAGCAGCGTAGGTCCTAGCGGGCAGGCCTACGAGCAGTACTTC.

The chain combines TRBV28 with TRBJ1-1; D might be TRBD1 (6 bases). Trimming stripped 2 bases from V and 9 bases from J, with 13 bases between. CDR3 length: 13 amino acids. In germline, CDR1 is MDHEN, CDR2 SYDVKM. The CDR3 loop reads CASSLVLRDKAFF. As DNA, the CDR3 is TGTGCCAGCAGTTTAGTACTCCGGGACAAAGCTTTCTTT.

This clone was counted once. V gene TRBV7-8 combines with J gene TRBJ2-2; D uncertain. This CDR3 is built from 14 residues. From germline, CDR1 is SGHVS and CDR2 FQNEAQ. The V end was cut by 4 bases, the J end by 4 bases, with 10 bases between. The CDR3 region is CASSYKRPTGELFF. In DNA, the CDR3 is TGTGCCAGCAGCTATAAGCGACCCACCGGGGAGCTGTTTTTT.

This clone was counted a single time. V usage is TRBV10-3 and J usage is TRBJ2-7, with TRBD2 as a possible D gene (5 bases). The CDR3 is 13 residues long. V was cut by 7 bases and J by 6 bases, with 16 bases left in between. Per the germline V gene, CDR1 is ENHRY and CDR2 is SYGVKD. CDR3 sequence: CAIMEEPLSEQYF. CDR3 sequence (DNA): TGTGCCATCATGGAGGAGCCTCTCTCCGAGCAGTACTTC.

This chain connects TRBV2 to TRBJ2-5; D unclear. CDR3 size: 13 residues. Germline CDR1 is SNHLY and CDR2 is FYNNEI. V lost 3 bases to trimming and J lost 4 bases, with 9 bases between them. CDR3 sequence reads: CASSERTRETQYF. The CDR3 region has the DNA TGTGCCAGCAGTGAGCGCACTCGAGAGACCCAGTACTTC.

This clone was seen a single time. The CDR3 sequence: CASSLRTDSYNEQFF. DNA of the CDR3: TGTGCCAGCAGCCTCCGGACAGACTCCTACAATGAGCAGTTCTTC. This sequence joins TRBV2 and TRBJ2-1, with D perhaps matching TRBD1 (6 bases). Deletions cut 6 bases from V and 0 bases from J, with 12 bases between. The length of the CDR3 is 15 residues. Germline lookup yields CDR1 SNHLY and CDR2 FYNNEI.

The J gene is TRBJ2-7, the V gene TRBV7-9, with 9 bases aligning to TRBD1. With 5 bases clipped from V and 3 bases from J, the junction kept 2 bases outside the gene matches. Germline-derived CDR1 and CDR2 are SEHNR and FQNEAQ (reference sequence). The CDR3 spans 13 residues. CDR3 protein: CASSRGQGYEQYF. The CDR3 DNA sequence: TGTGCCAGCAGCAGGGGACAGGGCTACGAGCAGTACTTC.

The CDR3 region has the DNA TGCGCCAGCAGCTGGGGAGTTGAGGGAGTGTACAATGAGCAGTTCTTC. This codes for CASSWGVEGVYNEQFF. J is TRBJ2-1 and V is TRBV5-1; tentative D call: TRBD2 (5 bases). The CDR3 is 16 amino acids. The V end lost 3 bases, the J end lost 4 bases, and 17 bases lay between the germline ends. CDR1 and CDR2 (germline): SGHRS, YFSETQ. The complete variable domain, with remaining parts taken from reference TRBV5-1 and TRBJ2-1, reads KAGVTQTPRYLIKTRGQQVTLSCSPISGHRSVSWYQQTPGQGLQFLFEYFSETQRNKGNFPGRFSGRQFSNSRSEMNVSTLELGDSALYLCASSWGVEGVYNEQFFGPGTRLTVL.

The chain uses TRBV27 and TRBJ1-5; D is possibly TRBD1 (6 bases). The CDR3 consists of 21 residues. V lost 2 bases to trimming and J lost 0 bases, with 26 bases between them. CDR1 and CDR2 from the germline V gene are MNHEY and SMNVEV (reference sequence). The CDR3 coding sequence is TGTGCCAGCAGTTTAAAGCCCCCTCCTCTACAGGGACCTTATAGCAATCAGCCCCAGCATTTT. It yields the protein CASSLKPPPLQGPYSNQPQHF.

This clone has a handful of counts. The chain carries TRBV2 and TRBJ1-2, with no clear D. Trimming took 6 bases from V and 1 from J, leaving 3 bases between them. This CDR3 is 11 amino acids long. Germline CDR1 and CDR2: SNHLY and FYNNEI. The chain's CDR3 is CASSGNYGYTF. The CDR3 DNA sequence: TGTGCCAGCAGCGGTAACTATGGCTACACCTTC. Filled out from reference TRBV2 and TRBJ1-2, the complete variable domain reads EPEVTQTPSHQVTQMGQEVILRCVPISNHLYFYWYRQILGQKVEFLVSFYNNEISEKSEIFDDQFSVERPDGSNFTLKIRSTKLEDSAMYFCASSGNYGYTFGSGTRLTVV.

The V call is TRBV19, the J call TRBJ1-5, with 9 bases identical to TRBD1. Germline V gene sequence: CDR1 LNHDA, CDR2 SQIVND (reference sequence). This CDR3 is built from 16 residues. V was clipped by 3 bases and J by 4 bases; unmatched bases: 7. CDR3 coding DNA: TGTGCCAGTAGTATTTCGGACAGGGGACGGAATCAGCCCCAGCATTTT. Translated, it gives CASSISDRGRNQPQHF.

This clone has just a few counts. V gene TRBV20-1 combines with J gene TRBJ2-5; weak D call: TRBD2 (5 bases). Germline V lookup: CDR1 DFQATT, CDR2 SNEGSKA (reference sequence). The CDR3 has 11 residues. Between the trimmed V and J ends, which lost 6 bases and 2 bases, there was a span of 7 bases. CDR3 in DNA: TGCAGTGCAGAGCGGCAAGAGACCCAGTACTTC. It yields the protein CSAERQETQYF.

This chain joins TRBV5-8 and TRBJ2-1; D may be TRBD2 (6 bases). CDR3 size: 15 residues. V was shortened by 4 bases and J by 3 bases, with 14 bases between the two germline ends. Germline CDR1 reads SGHTS; CDR2 reads YDEGEE. The CDR3 nucleotides read TGTGCCAGCAGCCTGGAACGGGGGAACTACAATGAGCAGTTCTTC. It translates to CASSLERGNYNEQFF.

The chain links TRBV5-6 to TRBJ2-7; 12 bases map to TRBD2. Germline-derived CDR1 and CDR2 are SGHDT and YYEEEE. The J segment lost 5 bases and the V segment lost 2 bases, leaving 14 bases of the junction unmatched. The CDR3 consists of 18 residues. The CDR3 region has the DNA TGTGCCAGCAGCTTCGGGCTAGCGGGAGGGCTAGCGGTAGACGAGCAGTACTTC. It yields the protein CASSFGLAGGLAVDEQYF.

The chain combines TRBV4-1 with TRBJ2-7, with 10 positions matching TRBD2. Trimming at V came to 0 bases and at J to 2 bases, leaving 16 bases not matched to a gene. CDR1 is MGHRA and CDR2 is YSYEKL in the germline V gene. The CDR3 sequence is 20 residues long. The CDR3 DNA reads TGCGCCAGCAGCCAAGAGAGGGGGACTAGCGAGGAACGGGACCCCTACGAGCAGTACTTC. It yields the protein CASSQERGTSEERDPYEQYF.

The rearrangement joins TRBV4-2 to TRBJ2-2; 9 nucleotides match TRBD2. The CDR3 covers 18 residues. Losses at the gene ends were 1 base for V and 3 bases for J; bases not matched to a gene: 9. From germline, CDR1 is LGHNA and CDR2 YNFKEQ. CDR3 protein: CASSQVRSAGGDTGELFF. DNA for the CDR3: TGTGCCAGCAGCCAAGTTAGGTCGGCGGGAGGGGACACCGGGGAGCTGTTTTTT.

The rearrangement uses TRBV7-9 and TRBJ2-3; 7 nucleotides line up with TRBD2. J was trimmed by 5 bases and V by 5 bases; bases with no gene match: 16. Germline CDR1 and CDR2: SEHNR and FQNEAQ (reference sequence). This CDR3 region has 17 residues. The CDR3 sequence is CASSLPSGPKERDTQYF. The CDR3, as DNA: TGTGCCAGCAGCCTGCCTAGCGGTCCTAAGGAGAGAGATACGCAGTATTTT.

The chain couples TRBV6-5 to TRBJ2-1, with a tentative D call TRBD2 (6 bases). V was cut by 0 bases and J by 7 bases, with 13 bases left in between. This CDR3 is 15 amino acids long. CDR1 and CDR2 from the germline V gene are MNHEY and SVGAGI. CDR3 sequence (DNA): TGTGCCAGCAGTTACTCGGGACTCATAGGGAATGAGCAGTTCTTC. Translated, it gives CASSYSGLIGNEQFF.